The 4 T cell receptor beta chains in this list originate from one sample, sequenced in a study of blood T cell repertoires in COVID-19. Here immunoSEQ multiplex PCR was the method, and the copy in TCRdb shows in-frame clones only, minus some. The sample lists about 120,000 clones, roughly 79% occurring once. The sample comprised peripheral blood. All receptors come from a human donor in a cohort sampled during active COVID-19.

The genes are TRBV9 and TRBJ2-5; weak D call: TRBD2 (6 bases). Per the germline V gene, CDR1 is SGDLS and CDR2 is YYNGEE. This CDR3 comprises 16 residues. Trimming left V 3 bases short and J 2 bases short, with 17 bases between. In nucleotides, the CDR3 is TGTGCCAGCAGCGCAGGATACCGGGACTCACAAGAGACCCAGTACTTC. It specifies CASSAGYRDSQETQYF.

Here the CDR3 reads CASSSTAASGNTIYF. For the CDR3, the DNA is TGCGCCAGCAGTTCGACAGCTGCATCTGGAAACACCATATATTTT. The chain links TRBV5-1 to TRBJ1-3; possibly TRBD1 for D (5 bases). The germline gives CDR1 SGHRS, CDR2 YFSETQ. The length of the CDR3 is 15 residues. Trimming stripped 5 bases from V and 1 base from J, with 13 bases between.

The chain uses TRBV2 and TRBJ2-7; D possibly corresponds to TRBD1 (6 bases). Per germline, CDR1 SNHLY and CDR2 FYNNEI. The CDR3 length is 16 residues. V lost 1 base and J lost 0, with 13 bases in between. Written as DNA, the CDR3 is TGTGCCAGCAGTGAAGGCAAACAGGGCTTCTCCTACGAGCAGTACTTC. Translation: CASSEGKQGFSYEQYF. Using reference TRBV2 and TRBJ2-7 for the parts outside the CDR3, the full variable domain is EPEVTQTPSHQVTQMGQEVILRCVPISNHLYFYWYRQILGQKVEFLVSFYNNEISEKSEIFDDQFSVERPDGSNFTLKIRSTKLEDSAMYFCASSEGKQGFSYEQYFGPGTRLTVT.

The genes are TRBV28 and TRBJ2-7; D unresolved. The V gene's germline CDR1 is MDHEN and CDR2 SYDVKM. The V gene lost 7 bases and the J gene lost 3 bases, with 7 bases spanning the gap. The CDR3 covers 11 residues. The CDR3 DNA is TGTGCCAGCACCCCCATCTACGAGCAGTACTTC. Residues: CASTPIYEQYF.